The TCR beta chain described here comes from a study of stem cell transplantation in POMP-related autoinflammatory disease. Repertoires were generated with immunoSEQ multiplex PCR, while TCRdb's copy carries only in-frame clones and drops some. The sample carries 30,000 or so clones, 85% to 90% recorded once. The CDR3 consists of 14 residues. V shed 2 bases and J shed 2 bases, with 10 bases lying between them. Germline V gene data show CDR1 as SGDLS and CDR2 as YYNGEE. A few counts support this clone. This TCR was sampled from a human donor with POMP-related autoinflammation and immune dysregulation (PRAID). The chain employs TRBV9 and TRBJ1-1, with D maybe TRBD1 (5 bases). This specimen was CD4+ T cells from PBMCs, taken before stem cell transplantation. Here the CDR3 reads CASSVDTSNTEAFF. The CDR3 DNA reads as TGTGCCAGCAGCGTGGACACGTCCAACACTGAAGCTTTCTTT.